This T cell receptor (beta chain) was retrieved from a study of T cell changes during pregnancy in multiple sclerosis. Germline CDR1 is WNHNN and CDR2 is SYGVQD (reference sequence). V was shortened by 8 bases and J by 1 base, with 21 bases between the two germline ends. The CDR3 extends over 17 amino acids. Some clones are missing from TCRdb's copy, which holds only in-frame ones; the method was immunoSEQ multiplex PCR. The sample gives approximately 70,000 clones, approximately 92% of which show up once; approximately 2% is in the top ten. This chain uses TRBV10-1 with TRBJ2-4, with D possibly matching TRBD2 (6 bases). This sequence originates from a female donor with multiple sclerosis, enrolled in a pregnancy study. The input for sequencing was peripheral blood, taken in the second trimester of pregnancy. This CDR3 is CASESGVGMLAKNIQYF. As DNA, the CDR3 is TGCGCCAGCGAGTCGGGAGTTGGGATGCTGGCCAAAAACATTCAGTACTTC.